This T cell receptor (beta chain) originates from a study of blood T cell repertoires in COVID-19. Study-level background: COVID-19 samples from acute and convalescent phases originated in the United States, Italy and Spain. Sample material is recorded as cDNA or gDNA derived from T cells, B-cell-depleted T cells, or PBMCs.

As originally analysed: Cell counts per sample came from amplifying reference gene primers. Here immunoSEQ multiplex PCR was the method, and the copy in TCRdb shows in-frame clones only, minus some. The V and J calls and the clone size are those of that table, but D and trimming were determined from the DNA. The table includes some 170,000 clones, roughly 87% detected once. This CDR3 contains 16 residues. V was pared by 0 bases and J by 0 bases, with 9 bases between. The germline gives CDR1 LNHDA, CDR2 SQIVND (reference sequence). The sequenced sample was peripheral blood. The source is a woman aged 55-70 years who had recovered from COVID-19. This rearrangement joins TRBV19 to TRBJ2-1, with unresolved D. The CDR3 sequence: CASSIDRRSSYNEQFF. The DNA for the CDR3 is TGTGCCAGTAGTATAGATCGGCGGAGCTCCTACAATGAGCAGTTCTTC. The variable domain in full, with the rest retrieved from reference TRBV19 and TRBJ2-1, is DGGITQSPKYLFRKEGQNVTLSCEQNLNHDAMYWYRQDPGQGLRLIYYSQIVNDFQKGDIAEGYSVSREKKESFPLTVTSAQKNPTAFYLCASSIDRRSSYNEQFFGPGTRLTVL.